The source of this T cell receptor beta chain is a study of T cells in Graves' hyperthyroidism and ophthalmopathy. General study points: Ophthalmopathy was identified by the model a median about seven months ahead of onset.

As to this clonotype: The antigen remains undetermined.

Amplification targeted TCR beta CDR3 regions from RNA transcripts. With the HTBI primer set, the TCR CDR3 went through a first round of RT-PCR. TCRdb reanalysed the multiplex PCR reads using MiXCR and keeps one entry per CDR3 protein. The table shows 660,000 or so distinct CDR3 sequences, with just under 45% occurring only once. The receptor was derived from an adult man with Graves' disease, either hyperthyroidism or ophthalmopathy (not recorded which). The sample comprised peripheral blood or thyroid tissue (not recorded which).

In DNA form, the CDR3 reads TGTGCCAGCAGCCGTCGGGGAAGGGGCTCCTACGAGCAGTACTTC. It yields the protein CASSRRGRGSYEQYF. The gene calls are TRBV7-9 and TRBJ2-7, with D perhaps being TRBD1 or TRBD2 (5 bases each). V shed 5 bases and J shed 0 bases, with 14 bases lying between them. CDR3 size: 15 residues. The germline gives CDR1 SEHNR, CDR2 FQNEAQ (reference sequence).